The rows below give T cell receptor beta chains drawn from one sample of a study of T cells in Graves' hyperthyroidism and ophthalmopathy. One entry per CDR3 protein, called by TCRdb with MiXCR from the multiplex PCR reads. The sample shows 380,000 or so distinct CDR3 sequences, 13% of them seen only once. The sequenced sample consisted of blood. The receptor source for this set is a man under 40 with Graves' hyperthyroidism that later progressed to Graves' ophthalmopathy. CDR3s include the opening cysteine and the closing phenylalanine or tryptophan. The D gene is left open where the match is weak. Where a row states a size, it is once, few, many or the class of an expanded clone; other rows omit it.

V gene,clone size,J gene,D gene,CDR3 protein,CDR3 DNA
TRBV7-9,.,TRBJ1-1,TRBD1,CASVTGGGEAFF,TGTGCCAGCGTAACAGGGGGCGGGGAAGCTTTCTTT
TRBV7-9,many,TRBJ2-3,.,CATKKDWSTDTQYF,TGTGCCACCAAAAAGGATTGGAGCACAGATACGCAGTATTTT
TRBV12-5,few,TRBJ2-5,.,CASGRQRQETQYF,TGTGCTAGTGGCCGACAGAGACAAGAGACCCAGTACTTC
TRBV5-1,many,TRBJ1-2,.,CASRKTGGPYGYTF,TGCGCCAGCAGGAAGACAGGTGGGCCCTATGGCTACACCTTC
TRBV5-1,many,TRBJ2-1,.,CASTTRQSSYNEQFF,TGCGCCAGCACCACGCGCCAGAGCTCCTACAATGAGCAGTTCTTC
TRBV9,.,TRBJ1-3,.,CASSSSADDSGNTIYF,TGTGCCAGCAGCTCCTCAGCAGACGACTCTGGAAACACCATATATTTT
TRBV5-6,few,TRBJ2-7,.,CASSLVGTGSYEQYF,TGTGCCAGCAGCTTGGTTGGGACTGGATCCTACGAGCAGTACTTC
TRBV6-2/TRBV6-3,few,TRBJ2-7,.,CASLVTGDYEQYF,TGTGCCAGTCTCGTGACCGGGGATTACGAGCAGTACTTC
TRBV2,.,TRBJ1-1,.,CASSEEAPVNTEAFF,TGTGCCAGCAGTGAAGAGGCCCCTGTGAACACTGAAGCTTTCTTT
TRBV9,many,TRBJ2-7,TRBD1,CASSRTGSYEQYF,TGTGCCAGCAGCCGGACAGGCTCCTACGAGCAGTACTTC
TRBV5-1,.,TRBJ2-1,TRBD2,CASTGTSGGATYNEQFF,TGCGCCAGCACCGGGACTAGCGGGGGGGCTACCTACAATGAGCAGTTCTTC
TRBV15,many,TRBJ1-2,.,CATRRGSGYTF,TGTGCCACCCGCCGGGGAAGCGGCTACACCTTC
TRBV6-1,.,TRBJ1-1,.,CASIQQGLATEAFF,TGTGCCAGCATTCAACAGGGTTTAGCGACTGAAGCTTTCTTT
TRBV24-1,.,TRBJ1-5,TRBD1,CATSDSDTGDNQPQHF,TGTGCCACCAGTGATTCCGATACAGGGGATAATCAGCCCCAGCATTTT
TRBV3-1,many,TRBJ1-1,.,CASSQEWQEAPMNTEAFF,TGTGCCAGCAGCCAAGAGTGGCAGGAGGCACCCATGAACACTGAAGCTTTCTTT